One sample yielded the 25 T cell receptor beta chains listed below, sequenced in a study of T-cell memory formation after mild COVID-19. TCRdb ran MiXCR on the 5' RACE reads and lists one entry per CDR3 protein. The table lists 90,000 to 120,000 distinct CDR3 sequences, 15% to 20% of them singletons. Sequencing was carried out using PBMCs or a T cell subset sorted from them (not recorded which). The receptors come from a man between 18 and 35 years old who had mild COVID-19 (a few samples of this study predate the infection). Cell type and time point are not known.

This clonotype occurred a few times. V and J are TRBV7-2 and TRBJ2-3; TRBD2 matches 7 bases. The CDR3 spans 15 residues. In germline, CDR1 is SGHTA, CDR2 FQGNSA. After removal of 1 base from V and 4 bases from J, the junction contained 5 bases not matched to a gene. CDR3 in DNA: TGTGCCAGCAGCTTAGACGGGAGGAGGTCAGATACGCAGTATTTT. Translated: CASSLDGRRSDTQYF.

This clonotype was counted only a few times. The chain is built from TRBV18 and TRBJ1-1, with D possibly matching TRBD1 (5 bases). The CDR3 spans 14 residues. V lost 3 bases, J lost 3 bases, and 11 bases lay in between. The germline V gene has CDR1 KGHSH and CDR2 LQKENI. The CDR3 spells CASSPVGQDTEAFF. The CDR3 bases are TGTGCCAGCTCACCGGTGGGGCAAGACACTGAAGCTTTCTTT.

The DNA for the CDR3 is TGTGCCAGCAGCCAAGAGGTTCAGTGGAATTCACCCCTCCACTTT. Translated, it gives CASSQEVQWNSPLHF. The rearrangement joins TRBV3-1 to TRBJ1-6; D is undetermined. This CDR3 contains 15 residues. The V end lost 0 bases, the J end lost 7 bases, and 10 bases lay between the germline ends. Germline assignment: CDR1 LGHDT and CDR2 YNNKEL (reference sequence).

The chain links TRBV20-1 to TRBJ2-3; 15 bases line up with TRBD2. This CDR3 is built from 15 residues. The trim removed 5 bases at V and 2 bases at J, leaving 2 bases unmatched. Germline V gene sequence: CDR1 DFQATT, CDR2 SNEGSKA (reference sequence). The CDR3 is CSAGLAGGATDTQYF. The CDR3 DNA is TGCAGTGCTGGACTAGCGGGGGGGGCCACAGATACGCAGTATTTT.

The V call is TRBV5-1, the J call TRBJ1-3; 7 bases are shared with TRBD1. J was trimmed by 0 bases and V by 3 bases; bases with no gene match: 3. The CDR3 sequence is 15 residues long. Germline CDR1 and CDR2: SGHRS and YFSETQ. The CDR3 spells CASSSTGVSGNTIYF. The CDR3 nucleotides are TGCGCCAGCAGCTCCACAGGGGTCTCTGGAAACACCATATATTTT.

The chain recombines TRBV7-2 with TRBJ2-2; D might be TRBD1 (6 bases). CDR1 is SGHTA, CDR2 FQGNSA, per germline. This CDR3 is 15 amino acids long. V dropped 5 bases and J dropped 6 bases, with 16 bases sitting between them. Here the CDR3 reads CASSKGGAEAGELFF. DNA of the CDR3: TGTGCCAGCAGCAAAGGGGGAGCTGAGGCCGGGGAGCTGTTTTTT. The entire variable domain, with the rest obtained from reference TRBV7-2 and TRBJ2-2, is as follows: GAGVSQSPSNKVTEKGKDVELRCDPISGHTALYWYRQSLGQGLEFLIYFQGNSAPDKSGLPSDRFSAERTGGSVSTLTIQRTQQEDSAVYLCASSKGGAEAGELFFGEGSRLTVL.

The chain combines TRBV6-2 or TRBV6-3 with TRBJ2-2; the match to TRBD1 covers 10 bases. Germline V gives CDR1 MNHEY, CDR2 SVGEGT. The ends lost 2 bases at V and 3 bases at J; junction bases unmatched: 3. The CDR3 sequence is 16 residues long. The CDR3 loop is CASSYIGTGDTGELFF. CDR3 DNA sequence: TGTGCCAGCAGTTACATCGGGACAGGGGACACCGGGGAGCTGTTTTTT.

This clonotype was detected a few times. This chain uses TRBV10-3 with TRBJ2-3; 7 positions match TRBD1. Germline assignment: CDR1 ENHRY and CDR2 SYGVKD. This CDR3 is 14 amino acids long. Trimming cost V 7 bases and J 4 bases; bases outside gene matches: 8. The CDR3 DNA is TGTGCCATCACCACGGGACAGCGACCAGATACGCAGTATTTT. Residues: CAITTGQRPDTQYF.

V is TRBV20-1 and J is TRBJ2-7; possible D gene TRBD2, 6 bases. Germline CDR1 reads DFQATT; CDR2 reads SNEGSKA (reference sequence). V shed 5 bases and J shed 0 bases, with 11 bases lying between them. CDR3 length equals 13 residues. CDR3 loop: CSAVGGISYEQYV. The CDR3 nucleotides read TGCAGTGCTGTCGGGGGAATCTCCTACGAGCAGTACGTC.

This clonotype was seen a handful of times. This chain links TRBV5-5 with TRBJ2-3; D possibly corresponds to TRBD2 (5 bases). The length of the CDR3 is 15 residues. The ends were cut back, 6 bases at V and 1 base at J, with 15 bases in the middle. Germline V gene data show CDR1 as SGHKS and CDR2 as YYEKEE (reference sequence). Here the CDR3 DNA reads TGTGCCAGCACGGAGAGCGGCCGGGGCACAGATACGCAGTATTTT. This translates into CASTESGRGTDTQYF.

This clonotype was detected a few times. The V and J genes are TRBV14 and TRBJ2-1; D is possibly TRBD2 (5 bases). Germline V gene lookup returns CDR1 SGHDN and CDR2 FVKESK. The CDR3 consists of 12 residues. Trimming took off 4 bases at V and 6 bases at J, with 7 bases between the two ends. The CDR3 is CASSPSGNEQFF. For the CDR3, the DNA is TGTGCCAGCAGCCCCAGCGGCAATGAGCAGTTCTTC.

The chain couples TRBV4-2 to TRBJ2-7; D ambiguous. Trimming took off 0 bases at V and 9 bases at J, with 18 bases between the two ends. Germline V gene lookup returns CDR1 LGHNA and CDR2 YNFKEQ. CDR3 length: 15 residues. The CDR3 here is CASSQEGNTLNRQYV. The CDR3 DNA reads TGTGCCAGCAGCCAAGAAGGAAACACCCTAAACAGGCAGTACGTC.

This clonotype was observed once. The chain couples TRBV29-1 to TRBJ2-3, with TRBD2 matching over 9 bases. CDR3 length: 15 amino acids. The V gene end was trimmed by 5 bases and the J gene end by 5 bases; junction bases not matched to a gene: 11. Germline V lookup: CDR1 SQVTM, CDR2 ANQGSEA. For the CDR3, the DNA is TGCAGCGTTCCCCAGCGGGGGGCAATTTTAGATACGCAGTATTTT. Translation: CSVPQRGAILDTQYF.

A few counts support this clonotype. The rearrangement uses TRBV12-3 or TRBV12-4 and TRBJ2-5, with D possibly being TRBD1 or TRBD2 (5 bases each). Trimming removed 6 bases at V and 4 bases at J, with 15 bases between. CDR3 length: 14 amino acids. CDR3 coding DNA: TGTGCCAGCAGCCTCGGGGCGACCGGAGAGACCCAGTACTTC. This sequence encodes CASSLGATGETQYF.

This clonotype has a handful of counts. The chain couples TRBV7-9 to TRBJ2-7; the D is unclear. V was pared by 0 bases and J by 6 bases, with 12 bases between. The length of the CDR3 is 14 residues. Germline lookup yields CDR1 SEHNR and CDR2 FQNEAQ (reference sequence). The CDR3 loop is CASSLARAGGEQYF. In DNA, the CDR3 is TGTGCCAGCAGCTTAGCCCGGGCAGGCGGCGAGCAGTACTTC.

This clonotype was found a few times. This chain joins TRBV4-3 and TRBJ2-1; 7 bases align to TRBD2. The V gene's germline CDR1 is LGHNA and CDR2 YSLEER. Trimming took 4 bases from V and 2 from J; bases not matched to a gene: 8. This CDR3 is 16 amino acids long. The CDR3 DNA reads TGCGCCAGCAGCCCAGATCTAGCGGAGACCTACAATGAGCAGTTCTTC. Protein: CASSPDLAETYNEQFF.

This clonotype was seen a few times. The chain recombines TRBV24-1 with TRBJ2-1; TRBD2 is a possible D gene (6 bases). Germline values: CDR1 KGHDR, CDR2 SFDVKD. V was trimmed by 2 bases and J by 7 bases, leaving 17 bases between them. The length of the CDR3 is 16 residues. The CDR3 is CATSDSGVPGGNEQFF. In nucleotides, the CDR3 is TGTGCCACCAGTGATTCGGGGGTCCCCGGGGGTAATGAGCAGTTCTTC.

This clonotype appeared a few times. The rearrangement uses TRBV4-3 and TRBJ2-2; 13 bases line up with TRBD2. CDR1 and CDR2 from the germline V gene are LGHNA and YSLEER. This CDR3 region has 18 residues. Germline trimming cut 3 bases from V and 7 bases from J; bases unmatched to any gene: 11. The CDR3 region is CASSQETGTSGEDGELFF. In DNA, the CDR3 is TGCGCCAGCAGCCAGGAAACCGGGACTAGCGGGGAGGACGGGGAGCTGTTTTTT.

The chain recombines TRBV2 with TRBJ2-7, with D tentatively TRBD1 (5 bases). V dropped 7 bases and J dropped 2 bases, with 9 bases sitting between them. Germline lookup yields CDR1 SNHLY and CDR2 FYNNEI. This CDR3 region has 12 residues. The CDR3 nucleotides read TGTGCCAGCAATTTAGGGGCCTACGAGCAGTACTTC. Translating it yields CASNLGAYEQYF.

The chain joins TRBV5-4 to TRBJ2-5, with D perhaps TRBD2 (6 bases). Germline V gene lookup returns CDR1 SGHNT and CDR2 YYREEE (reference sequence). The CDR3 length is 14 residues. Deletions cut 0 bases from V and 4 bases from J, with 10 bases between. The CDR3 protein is CASSLGLAAETQYF. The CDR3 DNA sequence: TGTGCCAGCAGCTTGGGATTAGCGGCAGAGACCCAGTACTTC.

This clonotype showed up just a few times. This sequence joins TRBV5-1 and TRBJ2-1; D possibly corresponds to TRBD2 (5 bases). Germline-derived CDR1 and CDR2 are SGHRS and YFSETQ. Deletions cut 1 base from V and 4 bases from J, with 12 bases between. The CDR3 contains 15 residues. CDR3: CASSLLDSPYNEQFF. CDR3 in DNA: TGCGCCAGCAGCTTGTTGGACTCCCCATACAATGAGCAGTTCTTC. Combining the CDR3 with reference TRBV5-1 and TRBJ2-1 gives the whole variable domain KAGVTQTPRYLIKTRGQQVTLSCSPISGHRSVSWYQQTPGQGLQFLFEYFSETQRNKGNFPGRFSGRQFSNSRSEMNVSTLELGDSALYLCASSLLDSPYNEQFFGPGTRLTVL.

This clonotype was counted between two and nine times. The CDR3 sequence: CSARASYEQYF. The DNA for the CDR3 is TGCAGTGCTAGGGCCTCCTACGAGCAGTACTTC. V and J are TRBV20-1 and TRBJ2-7; D unclear. The CDR3 totals 11 residues. Germline V gives CDR1 DFQATT, CDR2 SNEGSKA (reference sequence). V was clipped by 3 bases and J by 0 bases, with 3 bases between them.

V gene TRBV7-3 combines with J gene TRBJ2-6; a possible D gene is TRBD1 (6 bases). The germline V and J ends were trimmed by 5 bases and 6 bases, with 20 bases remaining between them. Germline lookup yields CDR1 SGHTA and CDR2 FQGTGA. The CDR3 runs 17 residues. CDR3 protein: CASSPFSGTSTANVLTF. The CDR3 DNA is TGTGCCAGCAGCCCTTTTTCCGGGACAAGTACGGCCAACGTCCTGACTTTC.

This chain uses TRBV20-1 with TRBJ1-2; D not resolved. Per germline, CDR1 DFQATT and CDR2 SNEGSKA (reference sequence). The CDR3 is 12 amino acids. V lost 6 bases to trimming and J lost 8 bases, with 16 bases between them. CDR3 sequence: CSAPWPGRGYTF. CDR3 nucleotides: TGCAGTGCCCCCTGGCCCGGACGGGGCTACACCTTC.

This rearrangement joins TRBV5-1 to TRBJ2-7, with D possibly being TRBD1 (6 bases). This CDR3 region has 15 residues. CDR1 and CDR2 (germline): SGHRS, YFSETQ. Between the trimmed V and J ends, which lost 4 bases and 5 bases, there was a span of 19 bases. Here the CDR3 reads CASSTSTSGAHEQYF. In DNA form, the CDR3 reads TGCGCCAGCAGCACCTCCACTTCAGGGGCCCACGAGCAGTACTTC.